Each of the 21 T cell receptor beta chains below was sequenced from the same sample in a study of control samples from healthy donors and cancer patients. Using immunoSEQ multiplex PCR, the repertoire was profiled, and TCRdb retains in-frame clones only, with some absent. There are about 40,000 clones in the sample; approximately 90% occur only once, and roughly 3.5% lies in the top ten. Input material: blood. Every receptor here comes from a woman aged 50 to 65 in good health.

CDR3 nucleotides: TGTGCCAGCGGTGACAGGGCTAATAATTCACCCCTCCACTTT. It specifies CASGDRANNSPLHF. The chain carries TRBV14 and TRBJ1-6; the match to TRBD1 covers 7 bases. The germline CDR1 and CDR2 sequences are SGHDN and FVKESK. The CDR3 sequence is 14 residues long. V gave up 8 bases and J gave up 5 bases; unmatched junction bases: 6. The full variable domain, with the rest looked up from reference TRBV14 and TRBJ1-6, is EAGVTQFPSHSVIEKGQTVTLRCDPISGHDNLYWYRRVMGKEIKFLLHFVKESKQDESGMPNNRFLAERTGGTYSTLKVQPAELEDSGVYFCASGDRANNSPLHFGNGTRLTVT.

This clone is a singleton in its sample. The chain carries TRBV7-2 and TRBJ2-7; tentatively, D is TRBD1 or TRBD2 (6 bases each). CDR1 SGHTA and CDR2 FQGNSA come from the germline V gene. The CDR3 has 15 amino acids. V lost 1 base and J lost 4, with 14 bases in between. In DNA, the CDR3 is TGTGCCAGCAGCTTAGAACGGGGGCAACGGTACGAGCAGTACTTC. It encodes CASSLERGQRYEQYF.

The V call is TRBV3-1 (or the pseudogene TRBV3-2), the J call TRBJ2-7; D is possibly TRBD2 (7 bases). Deletions cut 1 base from V and 2 bases from J, with 24 bases between. There are 19 residues in the CDR3. Germline values: CDR1 LGHDT, CDR2 YNNKEL (reference sequence). The CDR3 coding sequence is TGTGCCAGCAGCCAAGCCGAGGGAGGGGGGCGTTACCTACCCTACGAGCAGTACTTC. Translated, it gives CASSQAEGGGRYLPYEQYF.

This chain links TRBV19 with TRBJ1-5, with TRBD1 as a possible D gene (5 bases). Trimming took off 4 bases at V and 0 bases at J, with 13 bases between the two ends. Germline-derived CDR1 and CDR2 are LNHDA and SQIVND (reference sequence). The CDR3 sequence is 16 residues long. CDR3 region: CASSTYDGASNQPQHF. Written as DNA, the CDR3 is TGTGCCAGTAGTACCTACGACGGGGCTAGCAATCAGCCCCAGCATTTT. Based on the CDR3 plus reference TRBV19 and TRBJ1-5, the full variable domain is DGGITQSPKYLFRKEGQNVTLSCEQNLNHDAMYWYRQDPGQGLRLIYYSQIVNDFQKGDIAEGYSVSREKKESFPLTVTSAQKNPTAFYLCASSTYDGASNQPQHFGDGTRLSIL.

This clone turned up a few times. The chain recombines TRBV7-9 with TRBJ2-3; either TRBD1 or TRBD2 may supply D (6 bases each). The CDR3 has 13 amino acids. Trimming shortened V by 5 bases and J by 2 bases, and 8 bases separated the two germline ends. Looked up from germline, CDR1 is SEHNR and CDR2 is FQNEAQ (reference sequence). The chain's CDR3 is CASSPGATDTQYF. The DNA of the CDR3 is TGTGCCAGCAGCCCGGGGGCCACAGATACGCAGTATTTT.

This chain links TRBV6-2 or TRBV6-3 with TRBJ2-5; 10 positions match TRBD1. V was clipped by 0 bases and J by 5 bases; unmatched bases: 9. This CDR3 comprises 17 residues. Germline-derived CDR1 and CDR2 are MNHEY and SVGEGT. The CDR3 sequence: CASSYSMRDRGRETQYF. The CDR3, as DNA: TGTGCCAGCAGTTACTCGATGCGGGACAGGGGTAGGGAGACCCAGTACTTC.

The rearrangement joins TRBV2 to TRBJ2-2, with a tentative D call TRBD2 (5 bases). Looked up from germline, CDR1 is SNHLY and CDR2 is FYNNEI. CDR3 length: 15 residues. Trimming left V 0 bases short and J 4 bases short, with 9 bases between. The CDR3 DNA follows: TGTGCCAGCAGTGAAGCGGAGGTCGTCACCGGGGAGCTGTTTTTT. Protein sequence: CASSEAEVVTGELFF.

This clone was detected once. V is TRBV5-4 and J is TRBJ2-7; D is undetermined. V gave up 5 bases and J gave up 4 bases, with 10 bases separating them. The germline V gene encodes CDR1 SGHNT and CDR2 YYREEE (reference sequence). The CDR3 has 12 residues. The CDR3 here is CASSFGPYEQYF. The CDR3 coding sequence is TGTGCCAGCAGTTTCGGCCCATACGAGCAGTACTTC.

This sequence joins TRBV11-1 and TRBJ1-3, with a possible D match to TRBD1 (5 bases). Germline lookup yields CDR1 SGHAT and CDR2 FQDESV (reference sequence). V lost 5 bases and J 4 bases, leaving 15 bases between the germline ends. The CDR3 contains 15 residues. Here the CDR3 reads CASSKTVPPGNTIYF. The CDR3 coding sequence is TGTGCCAGCAGCAAGACAGTCCCCCCCGGAAACACCATATATTTT.

The chain has TRBV11-3 and TRBJ2-2; TRBD1 is a possible D gene (5 bases). Germline CDR1 and CDR2: SGHNT and YENEEA. The length of the CDR3 is 15 residues. The V end was cut by 3 bases, the J end by 4 bases, with 12 bases between. CDR3 DNA sequence: TGTGCCAGCAGCTTGTCAGGGTCTACCACCGGGGAGCTGTTTTTT. This encodes CASSLSGSTTGELFF.

The gene calls are TRBV9 and TRBJ1-1; tentative D call: TRBD1 (5 bases). Germline assignment: CDR1 SGDLS and CDR2 YYNGEE. Trimming stripped 5 bases from V and 3 bases from J, with 17 bases between. The CDR3 loop spans 15 amino acids. The CDR3 protein is CASRTPGAEDTEAFF. Here the CDR3 DNA reads TGTGCCAGCAGGACCCCCGGGGCGGAGGACACTGAAGCTTTCTTT.

The chain combines TRBV7-2 with TRBJ2-2, with TRBD1 matching 10 bases. The CDR3 length is 15 residues. Germline values: CDR1 SGHTA, CDR2 FQGNSA. V dropped 5 bases and J dropped 4; count of bases not matched to a gene: 4. The CDR3 region is CASSRTGGRTGELFF. CDR3 bases: TGTGCCAGCAGCCGGACAGGGGGGCGCACCGGGGAGCTGTTTTTT.

The gene calls are TRBV7-3 and TRBJ1-5; no reliable D call. The CDR3 runs to 16 residues. Germline CDR1 and CDR2: SGHTA and FQGTGA. Trimming removed 11 bases at V and 0 bases at J, with 20 bases between. The CDR3 here is CAPRRGRVYSNQPQHF. CDR3 sequence (DNA): TGTGCCCCTAGGAGAGGGCGCGTCTATAGCAATCAGCCCCAGCATTTT.

The genes are TRBV6-5 and TRBJ1-2, with D possibly being TRBD1 (5 bases). This CDR3 region has 15 residues. Between the trimmed V and J ends, which lost 0 bases and 3 bases, there was a span of 11 bases. CDR1 is MNHEY, CDR2 SVGAGI, per germline. CDR3 protein: CASSYSILGDYGYTF. The DNA for the CDR3 is TGTGCCAGCAGTTACTCGATTTTAGGGGACTATGGCTACACCTTC.

Only one count was recorded for this clone. The V call is TRBV5-4, the J call TRBJ2-2, with 15 bases matching TRBD2. Germline loops: CDR1 SGHNT, CDR2 YYREEE (reference sequence). This CDR3 comprises 16 residues. Unmatched junction bases numbered 4, after V lost 3 bases and J lost 7 bases. CDR3 nucleotides: TGTGCCAGCAGCTCGGGACTAGCGGGGGGTGTCGGGGAGCTGTTTTTT. Translating gives CASSSGLAGGVGELFF.

This clone was recorded only once. The chain recombines TRBV12-5 with TRBJ2-2; perhaps TRBD2 as D (7 bases). Germline CDR1 is LGHNT and CDR2 is FRNRAP. Trimming pared 6 bases from V and 2 bases from J, leaving 16 bases between. The CDR3 contains 16 residues. The CDR3 region is CASGRRGGVNTGELFF. The DNA of the CDR3 is TGTGCTAGTGGCCGGAGGGGGGGAGTAAACACCGGGGAGCTGTTTTTT.

The V call is TRBV10-3, the J call TRBJ2-7; D remains ambiguous. The CDR3 has 12 residues. Trimming left V 3 bases short and J 2 bases short, with 5 bases between. Per germline, CDR1 ENHRY and CDR2 SYGVKD. CDR3 bases: TGTGCCATCAGTGATGACCCCTACGAGCAGTACTTC. This sequence encodes CAISDDPYEQYF.

This chain connects TRBV12-3 or TRBV12-4 to TRBJ1-4, with D hard to call. This CDR3 comprises 13 residues. V dropped 6 bases and J dropped 8 bases, with 13 bases sitting between them. This CDR3 is CASRPTGFEKLFF. In DNA form, the CDR3 reads TGTGCCAGCAGACCTACTGGGTTCGAAAAACTGTTTTTT.

The CDR3 DNA reads TGTGCCAGCAGCTCCGGACAATACTACGAGCAGTACTTC. This gives the protein CASSSGQYYEQYF. The chain recombines TRBV5-4 with TRBJ2-7, with a tentative D call TRBD1 (5 bases). This CDR3 contains 13 residues. Deletions cut 3 bases from V and 3 bases from J, with 10 bases between. Germline CDR1 is SGHNT and CDR2 is YYREEE (reference sequence).

The rearrangement links TRBV2 to TRBJ1-1; a possible D gene is TRBD1 (6 bases). The CDR3 runs to 12 residues. Germline V gene lookup returns CDR1 SNHLY and CDR2 FYNNEI. V was trimmed by 3 bases and J by 11 bases, leaving 13 bases between them. In DNA, the CDR3 is TGTGCCAGCAGTGAGGTGGGGGCCTGGGCTTTCTTT. It codes for CASSEVGAWAFF.

The CDR3, as DNA: TGTGCCACCAGTGATTTCCCCCGGGACAGATTCGGGGAGACCCAGTACTTC. Translating gives CATSDFPRDRFGETQYF. The chain employs TRBV24-1 and TRBJ2-5; 7 bases are shared with TRBD1. Losses at the gene ends were 1 base for V and 5 bases for J; bases not matched to a gene: 12. Germline CDR1 KGHDR, CDR2 SFDVKD. The CDR3 totals 17 residues.